This is a list of T cell receptor beta chains from one sample in a study of OX40 agonist ivuxolimab in advanced cancers. Sequenced by immunoSEQ multiplex PCR; TCRdb stores in-frame clones only, minus some. The sample holds 70,000 to 85,000 clones, approximately 86% seen once. The sequences come from CD4+ or CD8+ T cells sorted from blood, collected in a trial of the OX40 agonist ivuxolimab. The receptors derive from an adult with an advanced solid tumor such as melanoma, head and neck, liver or kidney cancer. The CDR3 runs from the conserved cysteine through the conserved F or W. The order of the fields is D gene, J gene, V gene, clone size, CDR3 protein, CDR3 DNA. A D gene is named only where the DNA matches it firmly. Where a row states a size, it is once, few, many or the class of an expanded clone; other rows omit it.

D gene: .
J gene: TRBJ1-1
V gene: TRBV29-1
clone size: .
CDR3 protein: CSVVTVYGGGFF
CDR3 DNA: TGCAGCGTGGTTACCGTATACGGAGGGGGTTTCTTT

D gene: TRBD2
J gene: TRBJ2-1
V gene: TRBV7-2
clone size: .
CDR3 protein: CASSLREAGGLSYNEQFF
CDR3 DNA: TGTGCCAGCAGCTTAAGAGAAGCGGGAGGTCTCTCCTACAATGAGCAGTTCTTC

D gene: TRBD1
J gene: TRBJ1-4
V gene: TRBV10-3
clone size: .
CDR3 protein: CAISDAGTANEKLFF
CDR3 DNA: TGTGCCATCAGTGACGCCGGGACAGCAAATGAAAAACTGTTTTTT

D gene: .
J gene: TRBJ2-7
V gene: TRBV28
clone size: .
CDR3 protein: CASSFYAGVPPHEQYF
CDR3 DNA: TGTGCCAGCAGTTTTTATGCCGGGGTTCCCCCCCACGAGCAGTACTTC

D gene: .
J gene: TRBJ1-5
V gene: TRBV4-1
clone size: .
CDR3 protein: CASSQVRDINQPQHF
CDR3 DNA: TGCGCCAGCAGCCAAGTCCGCGACATCAATCAGCCCCAGCATTTT

D gene: TRBD2
J gene: TRBJ2-3
V gene: TRBV30
clone size: .
CDR3 protein: CAWSVLGLAGAGTDTQYF
CDR3 DNA: TGTGCCTGGAGTGTACTTGGACTAGCGGGAGCGGGCACAGATACGCAGTATTTT

D gene: TRBD1
J gene: TRBJ2-4
V gene: TRBV29-1
clone size: few
CDR3 protein: CSVGGTGGDIQYF
CDR3 DNA: TGCAGCGTTGGTGGGACAGGGGGCGACATTCAGTACTTC

D gene: .
J gene: TRBJ2-5
V gene: TRBV6-5
clone size: .
CDR3 protein: CASSNGVQETQYF
CDR3 DNA: TGTGCCAGCAGTAACGGAGTACAAGAGACCCAGTACTTC

D gene: .
J gene: TRBJ1-5
V gene: TRBV19
clone size: .
CDR3 protein: CASSIYSIGSQPQHF
CDR3 DNA: TGTGCCAGTAGTATTTATTCGATAGGCAGTCAGCCCCAGCATTTT

D gene: TRBD1
J gene: TRBJ1-1
V gene: TRBV6-1
clone size: once
CDR3 protein: CASRPTGAPNTEAFF
CDR3 DNA: TGTGCCAGCAGGCCGACAGGGGCGCCGAACACTGAAGCTTTCTTT

D gene: TRBD1
J gene: TRBJ2-7
V gene: TRBV5-6
clone size: .
CDR3 protein: CASSFGTGDYEQYF
CDR3 DNA: TGTGCCAGCAGCTTCGGGACAGGGGACTACGAGCAGTACTTC

D gene: TRBD1
J gene: TRBJ1-6
V gene: TRBV19
clone size: .
CDR3 protein: CASKTGTENSPLHF
CDR3 DNA: TGTGCCAGTAAAACCGGGACAGAAAATTCACCCCTCCACTTT

D gene: .
J gene: TRBJ2-5
V gene: TRBV19
clone size: .
CDR3 protein: CASSVNSREETQYF
CDR3 DNA: TGTGCCAGTAGTGTGAACAGCCGTGAAGAGACCCAGTACTTC

D gene: TRBD1
J gene: TRBJ1-1
V gene: TRBV5-8
clone size: .
CDR3 protein: CASSLRGGAFF
CDR3 DNA: TGTGCCAGCAGCCTCAGGGGGGGAGCTTTCTTT

D gene: TRBD1
J gene: TRBJ2-7
V gene: TRBV10-3
clone size: .
CDR3 protein: CATFPRTGSYEQYF
CDR3 DNA: TGTGCCACCTTCCCCAGGACAGGGTCCTACGAGCAGTACTTC

D gene: .
J gene: TRBJ2-7
V gene: TRBV6-1
clone size: .
CDR3 protein: CASSEAVYEQYF
CDR3 DNA: TGTGCCAGCAGTGAAGCAGTATACGAGCAGTACTTC

D gene: .
J gene: TRBJ2-1
V gene: TRBV10-1
clone size: .
CDR3 protein: CASSVGRGNEQFF
CDR3 DNA: TGCGCCAGCAGTGTAGGCAGGGGAAATGAGCAGTTCTTC

D gene: .
J gene: TRBJ1-2
V gene: TRBV28
clone size: .
CDR3 protein: CASSLLGAANYGYTF
CDR3 DNA: TGTGCCAGCAGCCTTTTAGGGGCCGCTAACTATGGCTACACCTTC

D gene: TRBD1
J gene: TRBJ2-1
V gene: TRBV5-6
clone size: .
CDR3 protein: CASSFWGTGLNNEQFF
CDR3 DNA: TGTGCCAGCAGCTTTTGGGGGACAGGGTTAAACAATGAGCAGTTCTTC

D gene: .
J gene: TRBJ1-2
V gene: TRBV6-5
clone size: few
CDR3 protein: CASSYLSRGGGYTF
CDR3 DNA: TGTGCCAGCAGTTACCTGTCAAGGGGAGGTGGCTACACCTTC

D gene: TRBD2
J gene: TRBJ2-1
V gene: TRBV12-5
clone size: .
CDR3 protein: CASGLVDGGVYNEQFF
CDR3 DNA: TGTGCTAGTGGTTTGGTAGACGGGGGGGTATACAATGAGCAGTTCTTC

D gene: TRBD1
J gene: TRBJ1-3
V gene: TRBV28
clone size: .
CDR3 protein: CASRNRGSGNTIYF
CDR3 DNA: TGTGCCAGCAGGAACAGGGGGTCTGGAAACACCATATATTTT

D gene: .
J gene: TRBJ2-1
V gene: TRBV7-6
clone size: .
CDR3 protein: CASSMPTYNEQFF
CDR3 DNA: TGTGCCAGCAGCATGCCGACCTACAATGAGCAGTTCTTC